This T cell receptor beta chain derives from a study of T cells in Graves' hyperthyroidism and ophthalmopathy. Study-wide context: Peripheral blood was collected at initial diagnosis, before any treatment. Findings and limits, study-wide: Most clonotypes expanded in the thyroid (above 0.001) were also present in blood. Ophthalmopathy prediction by the model preceded onset by a median roughly 6 months.

Researchers took RNA transcripts and amplified the TCR beta CDR3 regions from them. A set of HTBI primers served as the primers for a first-round RT-PCR of the TCR CDR3. Each CDR3 protein is one row after TCRdb ran MiXCR on the multiplex PCR reads. The table records over 45,000 distinct CDR3 sequences, roughly 50% of them present only once. Comments on this clonotype: The antigen is undetermined.

Diagnostic decisions used clinical symptoms, serum thyroxine and TRAb, thyroid ultrasound and orbital computed tomography. The sequenced sample consisted of blood. The TCR was taken from a woman in her twenties or thirties with Graves' ophthalmopathy.

Written as DNA, the CDR3 is TGTGCCAGCTCACCCGGGACAGGCACGGGGGAAAAACTGTTTTTT. Amino acids: CASSPGTGTGEKLFF. The V call is TRBV14, the J call TRBJ1-4, with TRBD1 matching 8 bases. Per the germline V gene, CDR1 is SGHDN and CDR2 is FVKESK. The J segment lost 8 bases and the V segment lost 8 bases, leaving 13 bases of the junction unmatched. This CDR3 region has 15 residues.